What follows is one T cell receptor (beta chain) and its context. These data originate in a study of blood T cell repertoires in COVID-19. Turning to the study itself: The study drew acute and convalescent COVID-19 samples from the United States, Italy and Spain. T cells, B-cell-depleted T cells, or PBMCs provided the cDNA or gDNA that served as material.

TCRdb keeps only in-frame clones here, not all; method: immunoSEQ multiplex PCR. The top ten hold 8.5% to 12% of the sample, which has 390,000 or so clones, around 87% seen once. Germline V gives CDR1 LGHNA, CDR2 YSLEER. The V gene end was trimmed by 0 bases and the J gene end by 6 bases; junction bases not matched to a gene: 5. This CDR3 region has 15 residues. The chain recombines TRBV4-3 with TRBJ2-7, with 10 bases aligning to TRBD1. The source material was peripheral blood. The clonotype comes from a woman in her twenties or thirties with COVID-19, enrolled during active disease. The CDR3 is CASSQDRQGALEQYF. CDR3 DNA: TGCGCCAGCAGCCAAGACCGACAGGGGGCACTCGAGCAGTACTTC.